A selection of T cell receptor beta chains follows, all from one sample in a study of beta chain features in type 1 diabetes. Libraries were prepared by immunoSEQ multiplex PCR; TCRdb keeps only in-frame clonotypes and omits some of them. The sample shows 300,000 to 350,000 clones, around 9.7% of them seen only once. Sequenced: central memory CD4+ T cells from blood. The origin of the receptors is a man younger than 40 with type 1 diabetes. Both conserved end residues are part of each CDR3. Fields, in order: clone size, J gene, V gene, CDR3 protein. Clone size is given for some rows only: seen once, a few or many times, or a class if the clone is expanded.

>many|TRBJ1-6|TRBV14
CASSQERGNSPLHF
>.|TRBJ1-1|TRBV7-9
CASSIGTENTEAFF
>.|TRBJ2-7|TRBV7-2
CASRNGAGAINEQYF
>few|TRBJ2-1|TRBV5-1
CASRGLSSYNEQFF
>few|TRBJ2-7|TRBV29-1
CSVVKQGLFDEQYF
>.|TRBJ2-5|TRBV9
CASSTSTGGPETQYF
>.|TRBJ1-6|TRBV7-8
CASRYGTDNSPLHF
>.|TRBJ2-5|TRBV10-2
CASGAGQETQYF
>.|TRBJ2-5|TRBV10-3
CAISEPNQETQYF
>many|TRBJ1-5|TRBV23-1
CAGNTGTENNQPQHF
>.|TRBJ2-7|TRBV5-1
CASSLEGGPGYEQYF
>few|TRBJ2-6|TRBV11-2
CASSLGSSGANVLTF
>few|TRBJ2-3|TRBV5-1
CASSLSGTREDTQYF
>.|TRBJ1-1|TRBV29-1
CSIDRGNTEAFF
>many|TRBJ2-2|TRBV4-1
CASSQDRSSGGSLGELFF
>.|TRBJ2-5|TRBV7-9
CASSAETQYF
>few|TRBJ2-5|TRBV6-5
CAGGDYQETQYF
>.|TRBJ1-2|TRBV19
CASRRGENYGYTF
>.|TRBJ2-5|TRBV6-6
CASRHPGGETQYF
>.|TRBJ1-2|TRBV11-2
CASSLDPPGLSGYTF
>few|TRBJ1-1|TRBV29-1
CSVVGQMDAEAFF
>.|TRBJ1-2|TRBV29-1
CSVEDLADGYTF
>.|TRBJ1-1|TRBV7-2
CASSGAPRGLGTEAFF
>many|TRBJ2-5|TRBV4-1
CASSQERGTQYF
>.|TRBJ1-3|TRBV9
CASSVEPSGNTIYF
>.|TRBJ2-2|TRBV12-5
CASGLWQANTGELFF
>few|TRBJ2-7|TRBV11-2
CASSVGRSFSYEQYF
>.|TRBJ2-7|TRBV6-1
CASREGGASYEQYF
>.|TRBJ2-7|TRBV7-9
CASSLGGDGAYEQYF
>few|TRBJ1-5|TRBV6-1
CASSPDPGSNQPQHF
>many|TRBJ2-1|TRBV29-1
CSVGSSMTPQFF
>.|TRBJ1-3|TRBV29-1
CSVAYGTGLYF
>.|TRBJ2-7|TRBV30
CAWRRFPYEQYF
>.|TRBJ1-4|TRBV28
CASSSPSTFSLEKLFF
>few|TRBJ1-2|TRBV28
CASSQDRYGYTF
>few|TRBJ2-1|TRBV7-2
CASSQGGLAGDLNEQFF
>.|TRBJ1-2|TRBV6-1
CASSQDRHGYTF
>.|TRBJ1-1|TRBV28
CASNRGGSTEAFF
>few|TRBJ2-3|TRBV2
CASSEETYKRGADTQYF
>few|TRBJ1-6|TRBV13
CASSFGQRDNSPLHF
>.|TRBJ2-1|TRBV7-9
CASSSSGAMGNEQFF
>many|TRBJ2-1|TRBV7-2
CASSRQGTNGDEQFF
>few|TRBJ2-1|TRBV2
CASIRGSGGNEQFF
>.|TRBJ2-7|TRBV4-3
CASSQWDSYEQYF
>.|TRBJ2-5|TRBV5-4
CASSLSGGGAETQYF
>.|TRBJ1-1|TRBV19
CASSDRSMNTEAFF
>.|TRBJ2-3|TRBV6-6
CASSVPSGVGDTQYF
>few|TRBJ1-5|TRBV30
CAWSALKGGSNQPQHF
>few|TRBJ2-5|TRBV9
CASSVGGRSSSTETQYF